These T cell receptor beta chains were read from a single sample in a study of blood T cell repertoires in COVID-19. The protocol was immunoSEQ multiplex PCR, while the TCRdb copy is restricted to in-frame clones and leaves out a portion. The data contain hundreds of thousands of clones, approximately 84% of them singletons. Sequencing was performed on peripheral blood. The receptors originated from a human donor in a cohort sampled during active COVID-19. Both conserved end residues are part of each CDR3. A D gene is named only where the DNA matches it firmly. Size tells how often a clone was seen (once, few, many) or the class of an expanded clone, and some rows leave it out.

abundance	v_gene	d_gene	j_gene	CDR3aa	CDR3nt
once	TRBV28	-	TRBJ2-7	CASRLPVSYEQYF	TGTGCCAGCAGATTACCGGTATCCTACGAGCAGTACTTC
-	TRBV6-5	TRBD1	TRBJ1-6	CASSTGTAPVLHF	TGTGCCAGCAGTACGGGGACAGCCCCTGTCCTCCACTTT
-	TRBV5-1	TRBD1	TRBJ2-1	CASSLDQGASSYNEQFF	TGCGCCAGCAGCTTGGATCAGGGGGCGAGCTCCTACAATGAGCAGTTCTTC
-	TRBV27	-	TRBJ2-1	CASSLTGRVNEQFF	TGTGCCAGCAGTTTAACGGGAAGGGTAAATGAGCAGTTCTTC
few	TRBV18	-	TRBJ2-2	CASSLQGPPGTGELFF	TGTGCCAGCTCACTTCAGGGGCCCCCGGGCACCGGGGAGCTGTTTTTT
once	TRBV28	-	TRBJ1-6	CASSLVSSGADSPLHF	TGTGCCAGCAGTTTAGTCTCGTCAGGGGCGGACTCACCCCTCCACTTT
-	TRBV27	-	TRBJ2-7	CASSPGHLSSYEQYF	TGTGCCAGCAGTCCGGGACACTTGAGCTCCTACGAGCAGTACTTC
-	TRBV19	TRBD2	TRBJ2-1	CASRIVAGERGNEQFF	TGTGCCAGTAGGATCGTAGCGGGAGAGAGGGGGAATGAGCAGTTCTTC
-	TRBV5-4	TRBD2	TRBJ2-5	CASSSRRGGQETQYF	TGTGCCAGCAGCTCCCGCCGGGGGGGACAAGAGACCCAGTACTTC
-	TRBV12-3/TRBV12-4	-	TRBJ1-1	CASSLAGITEAFF	TGTGCCAGCAGTTTAGCGGGCATAACTGAAGCTTTCTTT
many	TRBV11-2	-	TRBJ2-3	CASSLGVSEIYTDTQYF	TGTGCCAGCAGCTTAGGGGTTTCGGAGATTTACACAGATACGCAGTATTTT
-	TRBV28	-	TRBJ1-5	CASSLAGGPNQPQHF	TGTGCCAGCAGTCTCGCGGGGGGGCCCAATCAGCCCCAGCATTTT
-	TRBV25-1	-	TRBJ2-7	CASSWGVSGEQYF	TGTGCCAGCAGTTGGGGGGTTAGCGGCGAGCAGTACTTC
-	TRBV5-1	-	TRBJ2-6	CASRRTVPGANVLTF	TGCGCCAGCAGGCGGACAGTTCCTGGGGCCAACGTCCTGACTTTC
-	TRBV28	TRBD1	TRBJ1-1	CASSRQGATEAFF	TGTGCCAGCAGCCGACAGGGGGCCACTGAAGCTTTCTTT
once	TRBV5-4	-	TRBJ1-4	CASSQETAEKLFF	TGTGCCAGCAGCCAAGAGACTGCTGAAAAACTGTTTTTT